The clone carrying this TCR beta chain was detected many times. Its specificity is not known. This sample was included in a study of tumor-infiltrating lymphocytes in primary liver carcinoma. Study overall: Patients were men and women aged 30 to 69 years. Sample yields of productive TCRbeta reads, ranging from roughly 3.5 to 7.13 million, were similar across tissue types.

Germline V gives CDR1 SQVTM, CDR2 ANQGSEA. V was trimmed by 3 bases and J by 8 bases, leaving 11 bases between them. The CDR3 is made up of 12 amino acids. Findings and caveats of the study: The top-250-clone fraction was significantly higher in tumors than in blood (p = 0.039). Tumor-adjacent and tumor-blood pairs showed less overlap than tumor region pairs.

Total RNA and DNA came together from approximately 20-30 mg of bulk tissue without cell sorting. Reverse transcription of roughly 0.5 ug total RNA with a constant-region primer produced TCR beta cDNA. Generation of the TCR beta libraries relied on three nested multiplex PCR rounds using slightly modified ARM-PCR. TRBV1-TRBV30 forward primers and a C-beta reverse primer were used in the first two PCR rounds, which each ran for approximately 11 cycles. Using its own MiXCR run on the multiplex PCR reads, TCRdb lists one record per CDR3 protein. The table lists 80,000 to 100,000 distinct CDR3 sequences, just over 65% of them singletons, with more than 25% in the top ten.

V gene TRBV29-1 combines with J gene TRBJ2-4; D is perhaps TRBD2 (6 bases). The TCR was taken from a man in his forties or fifties with primary liver carcinoma and hepatitis B virus infection. The sequenced material came from tumor-adjacent normal liver tissue. CDR3 protein: CSVEASEDIQYF. The CDR3 nucleotides read TGCAGCGTTGAGGCTAGCGAGGACATTCAGTACTTC. The full variable domain, its missing parts supplied by reference TRBV29-1 and TRBJ2-4, is SAVISQKPSRDICQRGTSLTIQCQVDSQVTMMFWYRQQPGQSLTLIATANQGSEATYESGFVIDKFPISRPNLTFSTLTVSNMSPEDSSIYLCSVEASEDIQYFGAGTRLSVL.